Here is one T cell receptor (beta chain) with its context. No antigen is known for it. The table came from immunoSEQ multiplex PCR; TCRdb's copy has only in-frame clones and leaves some out. Among 65,000 to 70,000 clones, approximately 90% were seen once, and the ten largest hold about 0.29%. This sample stems from a study of OX40 agonist ivuxolimab in advanced cancers. Whole-study context: Treatment received earlier with anti-PD-1, anti-PD-L1 or anti-CTLA-4 agents was allowed, and approximately 44% had some. Partial response was recorded in three patients: one hepatocellular carcinoma and two cutaneous melanoma cases. Study results and limitations: Certain nonresponders likewise exhibited a low normalized T-cell clonal expansion. With doses of 0.1 to 3.0 mg/kg, CD4+ and CD8+ blood T cells had undergone clonal expansion by week 6.

The CDR3 loop spans 15 amino acids. V was clipped by 4 bases and J by 6 bases; unmatched bases: 6. The germline V gene has CDR1 SGDLS and CDR2 YYNGEE. The TCR was taken from an adult with an advanced solid tumor such as melanoma, head and neck, liver or kidney cancer. The chain links TRBV9 to TRBJ2-2, with TRBD2 matching 10 bases. The sample was CD4+ or CD8+ T cells sorted from blood, taken in a trial of the OX40 agonist ivuxolimab. The CDR3: CASSSRLAGAGELFF. The CDR3 bases are TGTGCCAGCAGCTCCCGGCTAGCGGGAGCCGGGGAGCTGTTTTTT.